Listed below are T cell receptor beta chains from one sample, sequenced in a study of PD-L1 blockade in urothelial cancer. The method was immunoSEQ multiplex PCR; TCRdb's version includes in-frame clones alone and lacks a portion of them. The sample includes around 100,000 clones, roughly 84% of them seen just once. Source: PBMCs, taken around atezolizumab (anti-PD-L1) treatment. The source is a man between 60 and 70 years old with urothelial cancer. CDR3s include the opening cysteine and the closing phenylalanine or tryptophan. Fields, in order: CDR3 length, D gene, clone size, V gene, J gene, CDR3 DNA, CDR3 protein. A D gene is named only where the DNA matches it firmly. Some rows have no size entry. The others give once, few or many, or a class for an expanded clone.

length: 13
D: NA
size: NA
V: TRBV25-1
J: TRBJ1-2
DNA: TGTGCCAGCGCGGGCCTTGAGACTACGGGCTACACCTTC
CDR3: CASAGLETTGYTF

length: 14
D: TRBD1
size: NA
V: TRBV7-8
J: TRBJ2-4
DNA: TGTGCCAGCAGTCCTGGGACAGGGGAAAACATTCAGTACTTC
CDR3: CASSPGTGENIQYF

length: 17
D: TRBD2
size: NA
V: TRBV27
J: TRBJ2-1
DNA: TGTGCCAGCAGTTTCCGCTCACTAGCGGGGGTTATTCTTGAGCAGTTCTTC
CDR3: CASSFRSLAGVILEQFF

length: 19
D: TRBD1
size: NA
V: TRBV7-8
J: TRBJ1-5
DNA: TGTGCCAGCAGCTTAGCCCTGGAGCCCAGGGGGCGGTTTAATCAGCCCCAGCATTTT
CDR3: CASSLALEPRGRFNQPQHF

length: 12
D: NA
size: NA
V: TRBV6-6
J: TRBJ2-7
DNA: TGTGCCAGCAGTGACAACAGCTACGAGCAGTACTTC
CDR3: CASSDNSYEQYF

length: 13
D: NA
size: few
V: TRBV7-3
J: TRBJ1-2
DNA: TGTGCCAGCAGCTCCCGTCCGGGGAATGGCTACACCTTC
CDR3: CASSSRPGNGYTF

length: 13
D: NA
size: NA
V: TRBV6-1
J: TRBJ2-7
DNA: TGTGCCAGCTCCCCGTCGGAGGGATACGAGCAGTACTTC
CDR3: CASSPSEGYEQYF

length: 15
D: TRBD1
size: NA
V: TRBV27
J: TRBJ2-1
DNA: TGTGCCAGCAGGGCCGGGACAGGGACCTACAATGAGCAGTTCTTC
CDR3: CASRAGTGTYNEQFF

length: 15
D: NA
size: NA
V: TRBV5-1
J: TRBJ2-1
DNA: TGCGCCAGCAGCTCCCGACAGGGAGGTGGCAATGAGCAGTTCTTC
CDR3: CASSSRQGGGNEQFF

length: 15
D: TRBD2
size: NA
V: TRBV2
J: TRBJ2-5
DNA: TGTGCCAGCGGGGGCACTAGCGGGGCTTGGGAGACCCAGTACTTC
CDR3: CASGGTSGAWETQYF

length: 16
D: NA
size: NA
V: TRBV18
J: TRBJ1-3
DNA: TGTGCCAGCTCTCTCCCGACGGGTACCTCTGGAAACACCATATATTTT
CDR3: CASSLPTGTSGNTIYF

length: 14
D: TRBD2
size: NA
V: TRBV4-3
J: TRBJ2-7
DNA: TGCGCCAGCAGTCGACTAGCGGGGTGGGGCGAGCAGTACTTC
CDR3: CASSRLAGWGEQYF

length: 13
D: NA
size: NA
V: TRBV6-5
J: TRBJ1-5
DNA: TGTGCCAGCAGACTGGACAACAATCAGCCCCAGCATTTT
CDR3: CASRLDNNQPQHF

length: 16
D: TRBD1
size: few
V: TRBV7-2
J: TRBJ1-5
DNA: TGTGCCAGCGATCCGGGGGACAGGGGAGGATATCAGCCCCAGCATTTT
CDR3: CASDPGDRGGYQPQHF

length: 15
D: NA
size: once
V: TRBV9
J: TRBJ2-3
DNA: TGTGCCAGCAGCGCCGCCCCTGCGAGCACAGATACGCAGTATTTT
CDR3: CASSAAPASTDTQYF

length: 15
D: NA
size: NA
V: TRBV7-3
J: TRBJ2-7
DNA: TGTGCCAGCAGCTTACTTTCCGGGACAACCTACGAGCAGTACTTC
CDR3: CASSLLSGTTYEQYF

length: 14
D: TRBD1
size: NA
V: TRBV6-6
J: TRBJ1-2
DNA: TGTGCCAGCAGTTTCGGGACAGCTAACTATGGCTACACCTTC
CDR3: CASSFGTANYGYTF

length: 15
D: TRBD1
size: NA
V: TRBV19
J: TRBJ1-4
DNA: TGTGCCAGTAGAACCACAGGGGCGTGGAATGAAAAACTGTTTTTT
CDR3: CASRTTGAWNEKLFF

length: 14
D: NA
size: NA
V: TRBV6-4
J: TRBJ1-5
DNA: TGTGCCAGCAGTGAACAGAGTAGCAATCAGCCCCAGCATTTT
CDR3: CASSEQSSNQPQHF

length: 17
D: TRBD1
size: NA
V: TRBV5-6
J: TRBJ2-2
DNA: TGTGCCAGCAGCACCACAGGGGGACGTTCGGACACCGGGGAGCTGTTTTTT
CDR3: CASSTTGGRSDTGELFF

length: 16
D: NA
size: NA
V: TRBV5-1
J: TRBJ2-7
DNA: TGCGCCAGCAGCTTGGCTGGGGGCGAAATCTCCTACGAGCAGTACTTC
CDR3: CASSLAGGEISYEQYF

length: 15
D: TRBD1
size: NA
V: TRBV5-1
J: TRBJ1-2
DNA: TGCGCCAGCAGCTCCGGGACAGCTGAAATCTATGGCTACACCTTC
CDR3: CASSSGTAEIYGYTF

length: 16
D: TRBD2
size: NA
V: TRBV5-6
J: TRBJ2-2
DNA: TGTGCCAGCAGCTGGGGACTAGCGGGAGAGACCGGGGAGCTGTTTTTT
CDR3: CASSWGLAGETGELFF

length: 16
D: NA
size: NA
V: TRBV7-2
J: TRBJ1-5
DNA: TGTGCCAGCAGCCCACCCTCTGGGGGGAGGCTTCAGCCCCAGCATTTT
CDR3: CASSPPSGGRLQPQHF

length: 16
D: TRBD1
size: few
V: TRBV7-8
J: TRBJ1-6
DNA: TGTGCCAGCAGCTTAGTTCAGGACAGGGGTAATTCACCCCTCCACTTT
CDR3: CASSLVQDRGNSPLHF

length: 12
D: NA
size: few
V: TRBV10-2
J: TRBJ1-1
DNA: TGCGCCAGCAGTGTCTATAACACTGAAGCTTTCTTT
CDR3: CASSVYNTEAFF

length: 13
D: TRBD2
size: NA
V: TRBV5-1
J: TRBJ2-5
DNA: TGCGCCAGCAGCTCGGGAGGTCGGGAGACCCAGTACTTC
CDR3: CASSSGGRETQYF

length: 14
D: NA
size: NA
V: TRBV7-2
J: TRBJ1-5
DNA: TGTGCCAGCAGCGTTAGCAGGGACAATCAGCCCCAGCATTTT
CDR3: CASSVSRDNQPQHF

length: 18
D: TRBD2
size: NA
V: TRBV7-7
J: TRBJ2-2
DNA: TGTGCTAGCAGCCTCAACGATAAGCGGGAGGGCCTGAACGGGGAGCTGTTTTTT
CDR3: CASSLNDKREGLNGELFF

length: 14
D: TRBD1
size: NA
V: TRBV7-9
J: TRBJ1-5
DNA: TGTGCCAGCAGCCGGGGACAGAGTAATCAGCCCCAGCATTTT
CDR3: CASSRGQSNQPQHF

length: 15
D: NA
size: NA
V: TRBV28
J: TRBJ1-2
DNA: TGTGCCAGCAGTCCGGGACACAGCTTAGACTATGGCTACACCTTC
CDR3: CASSPGHSLDYGYTF